The 9 T cell receptor beta chains presented below share a single source sample, sequenced in a study of beta chain features in type 1 diabetes. These TCRs are of unknown antigen specificity. The entirety of the isolated RNA underwent reverse transcription, so expressed TCRB transcripts were sequenced. Profiled with immunoSEQ multiplex PCR; TCRdb holds only in-frame clones, not every one. The sample consists of about 150,000 clones, 8.5% to 10% of them appearing once. Points from the study as a whole: Significant though moderate, a shortening of TCRB CDR3s appeared in all four CD4+ subsets of Type 1 diabetes patients.

The sample comprised central memory CD4+ T cells from blood. All receptors derive from a woman in her 30s with type 1 diabetes.

This clone came up a few times. The rearrangement links TRBV6-5 to TRBJ2-7; a weak D match, TRBD2 (5 bases). Germline CDR1 MNHEY, CDR2 SVGAGI. V was shortened by 5 bases and J by 11 bases, with 22 bases between the two germline ends. The CDR3 contains 14 residues. CDR3 sequence: CASSTPPAVSLEYF. The CDR3 region has the DNA TGTGCCAGCAGTACCCCTCCAGCGGTTAGTTTGGAGTACTTC.

This clone was picked up a small number of times. The CDR3: CASSLSRGSAEQYF. The DNA of the CDR3 is TGTGCCAGCAGCTTGAGCAGGGGATCTGCCGAGCAGTACTTC. The rearrangement joins TRBV11-2 to TRBJ2-7, with D possibly TRBD1 on 6 matching bases. Germline CDR1 reads SGHAT; CDR2 reads FQNNGV. V was clipped by 3 bases and J by 6 bases, with 15 bases between them. The CDR3 is made up of 14 amino acids.

This chain connects TRBV29-1 to TRBJ2-1, with 9 nucleotides matching TRBD2. The CDR3 runs to 16 residues. Germline CDR1 is SQVTM and CDR2 is ANQGSEA. Losses at the gene ends were 2 bases for V and 2 bases for J; bases not matched to a gene: 7. The CDR3 DNA reads as TGCAGCGTTGAACCGTCTAGCGGGGAGGCCTACAATGAGCAGTTCTTC. Translation gives CSVEPSSGEAYNEQFF.

This clone has only a few counts. The V and J genes are TRBV19 and TRBJ2-2, with 7 positions matching TRBD2. The CDR3 consists of 14 residues. Germline V lookup: CDR1 LNHDA, CDR2 SQIVND (reference sequence). After removal of 6 bases from V and 6 bases from J, the junction contained 7 bases not matched to a gene. CDR3 in DNA: TGTGCCAGTAGAGAGGGAGGGATGGCCGGGGAGCTGTTTTTT. The encoded protein is CASREGGMAGELFF.

In this sample, this clone turned up a few times. The chain carries TRBV5-1 and TRBJ2-1, with 9 bases matching TRBD2. Trimming cost V 1 base and J 2 bases; bases outside gene matches: 4. The CDR3 is made up of 16 amino acids. CDR1 and CDR2 from the germline V gene are SGHRS and YFSETQ. This chain's CDR3 is CASSLTSSGTYNEQFF. CDR3 bases: TGCGCCAGCAGCTTGACGTCTAGCGGGACCTACAATGAGCAGTTCTTC.

The chain joins TRBV19 to TRBJ2-5; 11 nucleotides agree with TRBD2. V dropped 4 bases and J dropped 5; count of bases not matched to a gene: 6. Germline V gives CDR1 LNHDA, CDR2 SQIVND (reference sequence). This CDR3 spans 15 amino acids. The CDR3 DNA sequence: TGTGCCAGTAGTAGAACTAGCGGGAGACGGGAGACCCAGTACTTC. This translates into CASSRTSGRRETQYF.

This clone was seen a few times. J is TRBJ2-1 and V is TRBV18; D is undetermined. The germline V and J ends were trimmed by 6 bases and 5 bases, with 8 bases remaining between them. This CDR3 comprises 12 residues. Germline V gene sequence: CDR1 KGHSH, CDR2 LQKENI. CDR3 nucleotides: TGTGCCAGCTCTCTACCTCACAATGAGCAGTTCTTC. Translated, it gives CASSLPHNEQFF.

A note on this clone: The junction shows a germline mismatch at one end, possibly a read error. The chain carries TRBV4-1 and TRBJ2-3, with D possibly TRBD1 on 6 matching bases. Germline assignment: CDR1 MGHRA and CDR2 YSYEKL. The CDR3 runs 13 residues. The CDR3: CASSQEGGAGEYF. The CDR3 nucleotides read TGTGCCAGCAGCCAAGAGGGCGGAGCAGGGGAGTATTTT.

V usage is TRBV4-2 and J usage is TRBJ1-2; 9 nucleotides match TRBD1. The CDR3 is 15 residues long. CDR1 and CDR2 (germline): LGHNA, YNFKEQ. V lost 8 bases and J lost 4; bases outside the gene matches: 11. This chain's CDR3 is CASDGEGQGAYGYTF. The CDR3 coding sequence is TGTGCCAGCGATGGAGAGGGACAGGGCGCCTATGGCTACACCTTC.